This T cell receptor beta chain was documented in a study of vaccination effects on CD4 cells after COVID-19. Across the whole study: Participants were given two doses of BNT162b2 or mRNA-1273 vaccine. General observations from the study: Both infection-induced and vaccine-induced clones contracted markedly at late post-vaccination timepoints. Nearly all vaccine-induced clones in healthy recipients recognized only SARS-CoV-2.

Generated by immunoSEQ multiplex PCR, the TCRdb table keeps only in-frame clones and is missing some. The sample has 45,000 to 60,000 clones, about 80% seen once. V lost 1 base and J 8 bases, leaving 6 bases between the germline ends. Germline values: CDR1 LNHDA, CDR2 SQIVND (reference sequence). This CDR3 is built from 13 residues. The culture ran for about eleven days before CD4+ T cells were isolated. Researchers swapped half the medium for IL-2 medium on both days 3 and 7. Turning to this clone: Its specificity is not known.

The receptor comes from a human donor who received a COVID-19 vaccine. The rearrangement links TRBV19 to TRBJ1-6; D is undetermined. Sequenced material: CD4+ T cells from PBMCs cultured without peptide, taken before COVID-19 vaccination. CDR3 loop: CASSIGDYSPLHF. The DNA for the CDR3 is TGTGCCAGTAGTATAGGGGATTATTCACCCCTCCACTTT.